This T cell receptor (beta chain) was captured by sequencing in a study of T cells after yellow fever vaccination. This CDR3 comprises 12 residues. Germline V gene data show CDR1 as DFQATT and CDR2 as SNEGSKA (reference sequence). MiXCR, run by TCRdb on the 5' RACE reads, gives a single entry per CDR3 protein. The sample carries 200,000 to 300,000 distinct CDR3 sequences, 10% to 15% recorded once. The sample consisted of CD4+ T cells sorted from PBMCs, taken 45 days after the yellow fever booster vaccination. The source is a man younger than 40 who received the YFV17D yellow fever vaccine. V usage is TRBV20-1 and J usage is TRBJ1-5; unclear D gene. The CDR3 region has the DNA TGCAGAGCGCAGTCGGGAGATCAGCCCCAGCATTTT. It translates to CRAQSGDQPQHF.